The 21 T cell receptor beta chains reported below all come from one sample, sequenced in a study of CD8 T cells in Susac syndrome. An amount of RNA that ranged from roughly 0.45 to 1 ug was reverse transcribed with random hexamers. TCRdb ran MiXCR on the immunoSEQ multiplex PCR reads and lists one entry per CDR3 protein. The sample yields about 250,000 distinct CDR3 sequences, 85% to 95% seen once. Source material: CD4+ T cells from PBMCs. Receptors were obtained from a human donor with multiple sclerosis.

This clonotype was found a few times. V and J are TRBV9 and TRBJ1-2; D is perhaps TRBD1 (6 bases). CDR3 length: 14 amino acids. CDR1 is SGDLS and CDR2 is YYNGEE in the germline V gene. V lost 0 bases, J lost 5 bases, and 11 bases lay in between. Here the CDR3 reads CASSVAAQGYGYTF. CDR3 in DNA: TGTGCCAGCAGCGTAGCTGCGCAGGGGTATGGCTACACCTTC.

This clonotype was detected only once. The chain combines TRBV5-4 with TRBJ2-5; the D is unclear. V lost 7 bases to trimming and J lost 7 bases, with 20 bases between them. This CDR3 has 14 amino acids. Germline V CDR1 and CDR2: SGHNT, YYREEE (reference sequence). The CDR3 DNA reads TGTGCCAGCGCACAAGTGTCCCTGCCGGGGACCCAGTACTTC. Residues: CASAQVSLPGTQYF.

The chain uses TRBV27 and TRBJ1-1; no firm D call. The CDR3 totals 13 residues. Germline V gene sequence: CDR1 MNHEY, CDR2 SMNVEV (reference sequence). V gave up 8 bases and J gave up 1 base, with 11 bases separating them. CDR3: CASSPLTNTEAFF. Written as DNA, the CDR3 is TGTGCCAGCTCCCCGCTTACGAACACTGAAGCTTTCTTT.

CDR3 region: CATSDGGSGQGGGETQYF. For the CDR3, the DNA is TGTGCCACCAGTGATGGGGGATCCGGACAGGGAGGCGGGGAGACCCAGTACTTC. V and J are TRBV24-1 and TRBJ2-5; 8 nucleotides agree with TRBD1. With 3 bases clipped from V and 5 bases from J, the junction kept 16 bases outside the gene matches. Germline V lookup: CDR1 KGHDR, CDR2 SFDVKD. There are 18 residues in the CDR3.

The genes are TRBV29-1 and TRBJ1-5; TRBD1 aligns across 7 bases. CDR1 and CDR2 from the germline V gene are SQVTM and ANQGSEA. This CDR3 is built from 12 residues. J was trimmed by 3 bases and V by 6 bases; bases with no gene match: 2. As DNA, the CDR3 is TGCAGCGTGGGACAGCTCAATCAGCCCCAGCATTTT. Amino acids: CSVGQLNQPQHF.

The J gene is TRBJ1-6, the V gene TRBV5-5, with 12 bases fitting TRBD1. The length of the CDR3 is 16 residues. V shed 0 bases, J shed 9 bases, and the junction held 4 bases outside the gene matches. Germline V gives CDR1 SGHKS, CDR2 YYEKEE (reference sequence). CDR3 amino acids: CASSLVGTGGISPLHF. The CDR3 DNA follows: TGTGCCAGCAGCTTGGTTGGGACAGGGGGCATTTCACCCCTCCACTTT.

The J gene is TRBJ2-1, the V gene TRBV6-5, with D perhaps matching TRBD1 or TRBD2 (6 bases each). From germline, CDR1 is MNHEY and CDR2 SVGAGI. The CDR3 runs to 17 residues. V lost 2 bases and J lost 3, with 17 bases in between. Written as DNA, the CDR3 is TGTGCCAGCAGTTACCACACATGGGGGGCCAGCTACAATGAGCAGTTCTTC. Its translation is CASSYHTWGASYNEQFF.

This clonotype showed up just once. The CDR3 loop is CSVDWTGSSYEQYV. DNA for the CDR3: TGCAGCGTAGACTGGACAGGGAGCTCCTACGAGCAGTACGTC. The J gene is TRBJ2-7, the V gene TRBV29-1; TRBD1 agrees at 8 bases. The CDR3 contains 14 residues. Trimming at V came to 6 bases and at J to 0 bases, leaving 7 bases not matched to a gene. Germline CDR1 and CDR2: SQVTM and ANQGSEA.

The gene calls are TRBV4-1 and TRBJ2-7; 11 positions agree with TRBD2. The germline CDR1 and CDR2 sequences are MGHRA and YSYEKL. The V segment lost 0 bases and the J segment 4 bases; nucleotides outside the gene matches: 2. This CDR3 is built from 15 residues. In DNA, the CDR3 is TGCGCCAGCAGCCAAGATTGGACTAGCGGGTACGAGCAGTACTTC. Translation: CASSQDWTSGYEQYF.

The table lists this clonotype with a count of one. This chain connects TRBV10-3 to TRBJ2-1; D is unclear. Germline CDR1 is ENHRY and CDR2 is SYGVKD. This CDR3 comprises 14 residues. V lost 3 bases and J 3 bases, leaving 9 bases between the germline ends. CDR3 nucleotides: TGTGCCATCAGTGAAGGTGATTACTACAATGAGCAGTTCTTC. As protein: CAISEGDYYNEQFF.

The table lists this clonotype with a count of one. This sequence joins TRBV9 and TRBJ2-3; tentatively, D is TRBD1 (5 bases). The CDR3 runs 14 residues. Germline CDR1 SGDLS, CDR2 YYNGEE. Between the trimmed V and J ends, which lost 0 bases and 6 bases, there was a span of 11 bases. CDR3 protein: CASSVAAYRDTQYF. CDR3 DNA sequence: TGTGCCAGCAGCGTAGCGGCCTACAGGGATACGCAGTATTTT.

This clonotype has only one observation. Written as DNA, the CDR3 is TGTGCCAGCAGCCAAACAGGGCTAAGCTCTGGGGCCAACGTCCTGACTTTC. It encodes CASSQTGLSSGANVLTF. The chain combines TRBV3-1 with TRBJ2-6; maybe TRBD1 (6 bases). V dropped 2 bases and J dropped 0 bases, with 11 bases sitting between them. Germline V CDR1 and CDR2: LGHDT, YNNKEL (reference sequence). The CDR3 is 17 residues long.

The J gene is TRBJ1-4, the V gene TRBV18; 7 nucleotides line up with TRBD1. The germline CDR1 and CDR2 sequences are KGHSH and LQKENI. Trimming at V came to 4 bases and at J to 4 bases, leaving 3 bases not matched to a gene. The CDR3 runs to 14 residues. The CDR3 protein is CASSRDRDNEKLFF. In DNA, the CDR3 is TGTGCCAGCTCACGGGACAGAGATAATGAAAAACTGTTTTTT.

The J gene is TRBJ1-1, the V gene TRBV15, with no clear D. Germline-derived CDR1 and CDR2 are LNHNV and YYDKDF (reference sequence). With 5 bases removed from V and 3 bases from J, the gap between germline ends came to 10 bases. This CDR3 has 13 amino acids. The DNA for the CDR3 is TGTGCCACCAGCCTAGGGATGGACACTGAAGCTTTCTTT. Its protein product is CATSLGMDTEAFF.

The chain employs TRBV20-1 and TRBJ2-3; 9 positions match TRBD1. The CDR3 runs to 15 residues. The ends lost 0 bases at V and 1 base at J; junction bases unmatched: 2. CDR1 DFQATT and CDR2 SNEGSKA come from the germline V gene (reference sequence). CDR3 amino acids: CSARDGDRGTDTQYF. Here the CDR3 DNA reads TGCAGTGCTAGAGACGGGGACAGGGGCACAGATACGCAGTATTTT.

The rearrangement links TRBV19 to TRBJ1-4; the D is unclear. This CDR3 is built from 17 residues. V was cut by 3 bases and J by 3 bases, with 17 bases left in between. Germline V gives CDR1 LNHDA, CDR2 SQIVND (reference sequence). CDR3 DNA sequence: TGTGCCAGTAGTATGGGCGGATTTCGGTGGTCTAATGAAAAACTGTTTTTT. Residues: CASSMGGFRWSNEKLFF.

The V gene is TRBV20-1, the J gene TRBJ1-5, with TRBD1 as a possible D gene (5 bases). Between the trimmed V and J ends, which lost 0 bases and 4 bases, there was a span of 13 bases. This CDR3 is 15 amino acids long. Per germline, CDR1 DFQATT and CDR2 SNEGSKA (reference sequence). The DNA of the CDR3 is TGCAGTGCTAGAGATCTCAGGGATAAGAATCAGCCCCAGCATTTT. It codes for CSARDLRDKNQPQHF.

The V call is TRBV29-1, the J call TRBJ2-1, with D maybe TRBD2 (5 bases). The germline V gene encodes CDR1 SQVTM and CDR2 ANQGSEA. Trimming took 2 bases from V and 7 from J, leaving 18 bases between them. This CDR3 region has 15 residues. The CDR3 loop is CSVENPSPLGNEQFF. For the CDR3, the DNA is TGCAGCGTTGAAAACCCTAGCCCTCTAGGGAATGAGCAGTTCTTC.

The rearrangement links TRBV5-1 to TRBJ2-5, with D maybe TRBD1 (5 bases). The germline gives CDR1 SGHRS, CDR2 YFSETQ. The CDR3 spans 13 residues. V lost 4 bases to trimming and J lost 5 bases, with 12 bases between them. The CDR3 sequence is CASSPERGETQYF. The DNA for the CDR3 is TGCGCCAGCAGCCCGGAAAGGGGCGAGACCCAGTACTTC. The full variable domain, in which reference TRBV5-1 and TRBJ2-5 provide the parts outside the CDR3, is KAGVTQTPRYLIKTRGQQVTLSCSPISGHRSVSWYQQTPGQGLQFLFEYFSETQRNKGNFPGRFSGRQFSNSRSEMNVSTLELGDSALYLCASSPERGETQYFGPGTRLLVL.

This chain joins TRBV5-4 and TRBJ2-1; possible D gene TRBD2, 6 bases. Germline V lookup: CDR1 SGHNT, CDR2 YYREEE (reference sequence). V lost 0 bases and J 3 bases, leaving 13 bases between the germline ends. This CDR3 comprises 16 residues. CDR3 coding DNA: TGTGCCAGCAGCTTGGGACTCTCGGACTACTACAATGAGCAGTTCTTC. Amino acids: CASSLGLSDYYNEQFF.

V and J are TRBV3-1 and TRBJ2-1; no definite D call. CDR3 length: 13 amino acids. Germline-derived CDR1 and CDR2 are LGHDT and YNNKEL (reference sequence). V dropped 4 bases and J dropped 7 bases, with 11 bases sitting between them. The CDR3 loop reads CASSRPAANEQFF. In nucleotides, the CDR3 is TGTGCCAGCAGCCGCCCGGCGGCAAATGAGCAGTTCTTC.